These 19 T cell receptor beta chains came from one sample sequenced in a study of naive and memory T cell subsets (dated by TCRdb to the late 2010s). Libraries were constructed by UMI-ligation and nested PCR. For sequencing, an Illumina MiSeq was employed. The beta constant-region primer consisted of an equimolar mixture of two oligonucleotides that together covered TRBC1 and TRBC2. The public reads were reprocessed in TCRdb via fastp at Q25 and MiXCR, keeping in-frame beta chains. Rows matching on CDR3 protein sequence are summarized as one entry with the most common DNA and genes. The sample records 100,000 or so distinct CDR3 sequences, 5.5% to 8.5% of which are singletons. The ten largest account for about 1.6% of the sample. Sequencing used central memory CD4+ T cells from blood. The cell subset or site label on this specimen signifies: central memory, CD45RA- CD27+. The receptors derive from a human donor in good health.

This clonotype was recorded many times. J is TRBJ2-1 and V is TRBV25-1; perhaps TRBD1 as D (6 bases). The V gene lost 1 base and the J gene lost 1 base, with 14 bases spanning the gap. The germline V gene has CDR1 MGHDK and CDR2 SYGVNS. This CDR3 contains 17 residues. The CDR3 bases are TGTGCCAGCAGTGAATTGGTGGGCAGGGGTTCCTACAATGAGCAGTTCTTC. Protein: CASSELVGRGSYNEQFF.

This clonotype has ten or more counts. The DNA of the CDR3 is TGTGCCAGCAGTTTAGGAGGGGAGAGCTCCTACGAGCAGTACTTC. It specifies CASSLGGESSYEQYF. The chain recombines TRBV12-3 or TRBV12-4 with TRBJ2-7, with D perhaps assigned TRBD1 or TRBD2 (5 bases each). The CDR3 runs 15 residues. The V and J ends lost 1 base and 0 bases respectively, with 10 bases between them.

The J gene is TRBJ1-5, the V gene TRBV20-1, with TRBD1 as a possible D gene (6 bases). Germline-derived CDR1 and CDR2 are DFQATT and SNEGSKA (reference sequence). The ends were cut back, 3 bases at V and 2 bases at J, with 11 bases in the middle. The CDR3 covers 14 residues. Here the CDR3 reads CSASRGGGNQPQHF. The CDR3, as DNA: TGCAGTGCTAGTAGGGGGGGCGGCAATCAGCCCCAGCATTTT.

This chain links TRBV4-3 with TRBJ2-7; weak D call: TRBD1 (5 bases). Germline assignment: CDR1 LGHNA and CDR2 YSLEER. Trimming stripped 2 bases from V and 2 bases from J, with 10 bases between. CDR3 length equals 14 residues. CDR3 DNA: TGCGCCAGCAGCCAACAGGGTGGTACCTACGAGCAGTACTTC. Translation: CASSQQGGTYEQYF.

This clonotype occurred a few times. The chain recombines TRBV7-3 with TRBJ2-2; D remains unclear. The germline V gene encodes CDR1 SGHTA and CDR2 FQGTGA. With 0 bases removed from V and 4 bases from J, the gap between germline ends came to 0 bases. The CDR3 sequence is 12 residues long. CDR3 protein: CASSLTTGELFF. CDR3 sequence (DNA): TGTGCCAGCAGCTTAACCACCGGGGAGCTGTTTTTT.

The chain couples TRBV7-9 to TRBJ2-7, with 7 bases aligning to TRBD2. This CDR3 contains 14 residues. J was trimmed by 1 base and V by 3 bases; bases with no gene match: 3. The V gene's germline CDR1 is SEHNR and CDR2 FQNEAQ (reference sequence). This CDR3 reads CASSFAGESYEQYF. The DNA of the CDR3 is TGTGCCAGCAGCTTTGCGGGGGAGTCCTACGAGCAGTACTTC.

This clonotype was counted between two and nine times. This rearrangement joins TRBV7-7 to TRBJ2-3; 8 nucleotides match TRBD2. CDR3 length: 15 residues. Trimming cost V 2 bases and J 4 bases; bases outside gene matches: 5. Germline-derived CDR1 and CDR2 are SSHAT and FNYEAQ (reference sequence). As DNA, the CDR3 is TGTGCCAGCAGCTTAAGGACTAGCAGCGCAGATACGCAGTATTTT. This sequence encodes CASSLRTSSADTQYF.

In its sample, this clonotype was seen many times. The CDR3 region has the DNA TGTGCCAGTAGTATCATTTACCCGACTAGCGGGAGGGCCTCCTCTTACAATGAGCAGTTCTTC. Protein: CASSIIYPTSGRASSYNEQFF. The rearrangement joins TRBV19 to TRBJ2-1; 14 bases match TRBD2. J gave up 4 bases and V 3 bases, and 17 bases lay outside the gene matches. CDR1 and CDR2 (germline): LNHDA, SQIVND (reference sequence). CDR3 length: 21 amino acids.

This clonotype was detected only a few times. The rearrangement uses TRBV12-3 or TRBV12-4 and TRBJ2-1; 10 bases are shared with TRBD2. The CDR3 loop spans 15 amino acids. V dropped 6 bases and J dropped 2; count of bases not matched to a gene: 4. CDR3 nucleotides: TGTGCCAGCAGCCCCGGGACTAGCGCCTACAATGAGCAGTTCTTC. As protein: CASSPGTSAYNEQFF.

This clonotype was counted ten times or more. The chain links TRBV30 to TRBJ2-1, with 9 bases that match TRBD1. The germline V gene has CDR1 GTSNPN and CDR2 SVGIG (reference sequence). The CDR3 runs 16 residues. V dropped 3 bases and J dropped 8; count of bases not matched to a gene: 14. The CDR3 bases are TGTGCCTGGAGCAAGGGGGACAGGGATCGTGATGATGAGCAGTTCTTC. This gives the protein CAWSKGDRDRDDEQFF.

Many counts were recorded for this clonotype. The CDR3: CASRMGTANYGYTF. The DNA of the CDR3 is TGCGCCAGCAGGATGGGGACGGCTAACTATGGCTACACCTTC. The chain joins TRBV5-1 to TRBJ1-2; TRBD1 might be the D (5 bases). V was trimmed by 5 bases and J by 0 bases, leaving 11 bases between them. CDR1 and CDR2 (germline): SGHRS, YFSETQ. The CDR3 spans 14 residues. The variable domain in full, with the rest retrieved from reference TRBV5-1 and TRBJ1-2, is KAGVTQTPRYLIKTRGQQVTLSCSPISGHRSVSWYQQTPGQGLQFLFEYFSETQRNKGNFPGRFSGRQFSNSRSEMNVSTLELGDSALYLCASRMGTANYGYTFGSGTRLTVV.

The V call is TRBV12-3 or TRBV12-4, the J call TRBJ2-1, with no clear D. Trimming cost V 10 bases and J 0 bases, with 4 bases left between them. The CDR3 is made up of 11 amino acids. CDR3 sequence (DNA): TGTGCCACTAGCTCCTACAATGAGCAGTTCTTC. Translation gives CATSSYNEQFF.

This clonotype was counted many times. V and J are TRBV10-3 and TRBJ1-2; a possible D gene is TRBD1 (5 bases). The CDR3 is made up of 15 amino acids. Trimming cost V 6 bases and J 2 bases, with 16 bases left between them. The V gene's germline CDR1 is ENHRY and CDR2 SYGVKD. CDR3 DNA sequence: TGTGCCATCAGCCCTAAACAAGAGGGGAACTATGGCTACACCTTC. It translates to CAISPKQEGNYGYTF.

This clonotype was found many times. The chain couples TRBV28 to TRBJ1-1; weak D call: TRBD1 (5 bases). The CDR3 contains 14 residues. The V end was cut by 6 bases, the J end by 1 base, with 12 bases between. The germline CDR1 and CDR2 sequences are MDHEN and SYDVKM. The CDR3 coding sequence is TGTGCCAGCAGGTACGGACATCCGAACACTGAAGCTTTCTTT. Protein sequence: CASRYGHPNTEAFF.

The J gene is TRBJ2-5, the V gene TRBV18; 9 bases map to TRBD1. There are 13 residues in the CDR3. The V gene end was trimmed by 3 bases and the J gene end by 4 bases; junction bases not matched to a gene: 0. Germline V gene data show CDR1 as KGHSH and CDR2 as LQKENI. The CDR3 DNA follows: TGTGCCAGCTCACCGGGACAGGGAGAGACCCAGTACTTC. Translating it yields CASSPGQGETQYF.

This clonotype was counted at least ten times. V usage is TRBV7-6 and J usage is TRBJ2-5; no clear D. Per germline, CDR1 SGHVS and CDR2 FNYEAQ. V was clipped by 6 bases and J by 4 bases, with 6 bases between them. CDR3 length equals 11 residues. CDR3 amino acids: CASRHGETQYF. For the CDR3, the DNA is TGTGCCAGCAGACACGGAGAGACCCAGTACTTC.

This clonotype has at least ten counts. V usage is TRBV5-1 and J usage is TRBJ1-5; 9 bases match TRBD1. The ends lost 4 bases at V and 5 bases at J; junction bases unmatched: 7. This CDR3 comprises 15 residues. Germline CDR1 reads SGHRS; CDR2 reads YFSETQ. CDR3: CASSPAGTGYQPQHF. The CDR3 DNA sequence: TGCGCCAGCAGCCCCGCCGGGACAGGGTATCAGCCCCAGCATTTT.

This clonotype was observed at least ten times. The chain couples TRBV4-3 to TRBJ1-2; D call uncertain. This CDR3 region has 17 residues. Deletions cut 0 bases from V and 4 bases from J, with 18 bases between. CDR1 LGHNA and CDR2 YSLEER come from the germline V gene. Written as DNA, the CDR3 is TGCGCCAGCAGCCAAGAACGATCCTTCAATTCCGCCTATGGCTACACCTTC. Its translation is CASSQERSFNSAYGYTF.

The chain combines TRBV7-9 with TRBJ2-1; TRBD1 is a possible D gene (5 bases). The CDR3 loop spans 14 amino acids. V gave up 2 bases and J gave up 8 bases, with 13 bases separating them. Per the germline V gene, CDR1 is SEHNR and CDR2 is FQNEAQ (reference sequence). The CDR3 nucleotides read TGTGCCAGCAGCTTAAGGGGTGTGGATCATGAGCAGTTCTTC. Translated: CASSLRGVDHEQFF. The full variable domain, completed using reference TRBV7-9 and TRBJ2-1, is DTGVSQNPRHKITKRGQNVTFRCDPISEHNRLYWYRQTLGQGPEFLTYFQNEAQLEKSRLLSDRFSAERPKGSFSTLEIQRTEQGDSAMYLCASSLRGVDHEQFFGPGTRLTVL.